The next 11 T cell receptor beta chains were all read from a single sample in a study of tumor and adjacent non-tumor tissue in lung cancer. Three rounds of nested PCR, following a modified ARM-PCR protocol, produced the TCRbeta library. TCRdb redid the calling of the multiplex PCR reads with MiXCR, one entry per CDR3 protein. Of about 80,000 distinct CDR3 sequences in the sample, about two thirds are singletons; the top ten hold about 9.5%. The template was RNA from unsorted bulk tissue. The material sequenced was lung tumor tissue. The receptor set was obtained from a woman aged 40 to 49 with non-small cell lung cancer.

As regards this clonotype: A much larger clonotype is one base distant, so this may be a read error. J is TRBJ2-3 and V is TRBV14; 10 bases align to TRBD2. Germline V gene sequence: CDR1 SGHDN, CDR2 FVKESK. The CDR3 contains 16 residues. DNA for the CDR3: TGTGACAGCAGCTATTATAGCGGGGGGTCCACAGATACGCAGTATTTT. This encodes CDSSYYSGGSTDTQYF.

With respect to this clonotype: Germline is not matched at one junction end, which may reflect a read error. The chain recombines TRBV4-1 with TRBJ1-6; TRBD1 matches 9 bases. Germline V gene lookup returns CDR1 MGHRA and CDR2 YSYEKL. This CDR3 spans 16 amino acids. CDR3 nucleotides: TGCACCAGCAGTCAACCTAAACAGGGGGCAGGCTCACCCCTCCACTTT. Protein sequence: CTSSQPKQGAGSPLHF.

The rearrangement uses TRBV12-3 or TRBV12-4 and TRBJ2-1; 8 nucleotides match TRBD2. V shed 0 bases and J 6 bases; nucleotides not matched to a gene: 7. The length of the CDR3 is 16 residues. The DNA for the CDR3 is TGTGCCAGCAGTTTAGCCGGGACTAGTAGCTGCAATGAGCAGTTCTTC. Its protein product is CASSLAGTSSCNEQFF.

CDR3 in amino acids: CASSTELSNQPQHF. In DNA, the CDR3 is TGTGCCAGCAGCACAGAGTTAAGCAATCAGCCCCAGCATTTT. The rearrangement links TRBV7-9 to TRBJ1-5; D is ambiguous. The CDR3 contains 14 residues. The V gene lost 5 bases and the J gene lost 1 base, with 9 bases spanning the gap. Per the germline V gene, CDR1 is SEHNR and CDR2 is FQNEAQ (reference sequence). The variable domain in full, completed from reference TRBV7-9 and TRBJ1-5, reads DTGVSQNPRHKITKRGQNVTFRCDPISEHNRLYWYRQTLGQGPEFLTYFQNEAQLEKSRLLSDRFSAERPKGSFSTLEIQRTEQGDSAMYLCASSTELSNQPQHFGDGTRLSIL.

In this sample, this clonotype turned up once. A read error may explain this, as a much larger clone is one base away. The chain is built from TRBV20-1 and TRBJ1-1; tentatively, D is TRBD1 (6 bases). The V gene lost 8 bases and the J gene lost 6 bases, with 13 bases spanning the gap. Germline CDR1 and CDR2: DFQATT and SNEGSKA (reference sequence). The CDR3 runs to 11 residues. The CDR3 reads CSPTRGAEAFF. In nucleotides, the CDR3 is TGCAGTCCTACTAGGGGGGCTGAAGCTTTCTTT.

A word on this clonotype: A junction boundary mismatches the germline segment, possibly from a read error. The V and J genes are TRBV11-3 and TRBJ2-7, with 7 bases lining up with TRBD2. The germline gives CDR1 SGHNT, CDR2 YENEEA. The CDR3 totals 15 residues. The DNA for the CDR3 is TGTGCCATCAGCCTGGGACTAACGGGGTGCCACGAGCAGTACTTC. The encoded protein is CAISLGLTGCHEQYF. Drawing the rest from reference TRBV11-3 and TRBJ2-7, the complete variable domain is EAGVVQSPRYKIIEKKQPVAFWCNPISGHNTLYWYLQNLGQGPELLIRYENEEAVDDSQLPKDRFSAERLKGVDSTLKIQPAELGDSAVYLCAISLGLTGCHEQYFGPGTRLTVT.

Comment on this clonotype: The junction departs from the called germline gene at one end, perhaps through a read error. The V gene is TRBV12-3 or TRBV12-4, the J gene TRBJ2-3; perhaps TRBD2 as D (5 bases). The CDR3 is made up of 14 amino acids. The DNA of the CDR3 is TGTGCCGGCAGTTTTCCGGCGGGCACAGATGCGCAGTATTTT. Translating gives CAGSFPAGTDAQYF.

In the case of this clonotype: Sequence at one end of the junction differs from germline and may be a read error. This rearrangement joins TRBV6-5 to TRBJ2-2; D is unclear. The germline V gene has CDR1 MNHEY and CDR2 SVGAGI. This CDR3 spans 14 amino acids. CDR3 residues: CPSRNDANTGELFF. Here the CDR3 DNA reads TGTCCCAGCAGAAACGATGCGAACACCGGGGAGCTGTTTTTT.

In this sample, this clonotype turned up many times. The chain joins TRBV5-4 to TRBJ2-7, with a tentative D call TRBD2 (6 bases). The V end was cut by 4 bases, the J end by 7 bases, with 21 bases between. In germline, CDR1 is SGHNT, CDR2 YYREEE (reference sequence). The CDR3 sequence is 15 residues long. The CDR3 is CASSRTGTGSWEQYF. CDR3 sequence (DNA): TGTGCCAGCAGCCGAACGGGGACTGGGTCCTGGGAGCAGTACTTC. The whole variable domain, filled in from reference TRBV5-4 and TRBJ2-7, reads ETGVTQSPTHLIKTRGQQVTLRCSSQSGHNTVSWYQQALGQGPQFIFQYYREEENGRGNFPPRFSGLQFPNYSSELNVNALELDDSALYLCASSRTGTGSWEQYFGPGTRLTVT.

A note on this clonotype: Because the CDR3 is missing its conserved closing phenylalanine or tryptophan, this is likely a read error. The CDR3 coding sequence is TGTGCCAGCAGCCCCCCATACTACAAGGCTGGCTACACCTTA. Translation gives CASSPPYYKAGYTL. The V and J genes are TRBV12-3 or TRBV12-4 and TRBJ1-2; D is undetermined. Deletions cut 6 bases from V and 7 bases from J, with 18 bases between. The CDR3 covers 14 residues.

About this clonotype itself: Since no conserved phenylalanine or tryptophan closes the CDR3, a read error is the likely cause. The chain recombines TRBV15 with TRBJ1-1; no clear D gene. The ends were cut back, 3 bases at V and 1 base at J, with 12 bases in the middle. CDR3 size: 15 residues. Germline V lookup: CDR1 LNHNV, CDR2 YYDKDF (reference sequence). The CDR3 DNA reads as TGTGCCACCAGCAGTACTTGGGGAGAGAACACTGAAGCTTTCTAT. Translated: CATSSTWGENTEAFY.